This is a list of T cell receptor beta chains from one sample in a study of CD8+CD57+ T cells in acquired aplastic anemia. TCRdb fed the reads into MiXCR, producing one record per CDR3 protein. The data contain 35,000 to 45,000 distinct CDR3 sequences, around 67% of them singletons. Sequencing input: sorted CD4+, CD8+, or CD8+CD57+ T cells (not recorded which) from PBMCs. The origin of the receptors is a human donor in good health, serving as a control. Both conserved end residues are part of each CDR3. D genes are given only for firm matches. The size entry is marked missing in some rows and otherwise reads once, few, many or a size class.

D gene	V gene	J gene	clone size	CDR3 protein	CDR3 DNA
TRBD2	TRBV4-2	TRBJ2-3	many	CASSQATGGSHTDTQYF	TGTGCCAGCAGCCAAGCTACGGGAGGTAGCCACACAGATACGCAGTATTTT
TRBD2	TRBV24-1	TRBJ2-1	.	CATSAPRSGGARNEQFF	TGTGCCACCAGTGCCCCACGTAGCGGGGGGGCCAGGAATGAGCAGTTCTTC
TRBD1	TRBV10-2	TRBJ1-6	.	CASTGQPNSPLHF	TGCGCCAGCACGGGACAGCCAAATTCACCCCTCCACTTT
TRBD1	TRBV5-6	TRBJ1-4	many	CASSAGTGRKFF	TGTGCCAGCAGCGCGGGGACAGGTCGAAAGTTTTTT
.	TRBV7-9	TRBJ1-6	.	CAGNPRGRDSPLHF	TGTGCCGGAAACCCCAGGGGCAGGGATTCACCCCTCCACTTT
TRBD1	TRBV15	TRBJ1-1	.	CATATGREAFF	TGTGCCACCGCGACAGGGAGAGAAGCTTTCTTT
.	TRBV6-5	TRBJ2-1	many	CASSYEEGRTFKGGEQFF	TGTGCCAGCAGTTACGAGGAGGGTAGGACTTTTAAGGGGGGTGAGCAGTTCTTC
.	TRBV4-2	TRBJ1-6	few	CASSQFAVTEDSPLHF	TGTGCCAGCAGCCAATTTGCGGTGACAGAGGATTCACCCCTCCACTTT
.	TRBV24-1	TRBJ2-1	few	CATSDPGLEFNEQFF	TGTGCCACCAGTGACCCGGGGCTAGAATTTAATGAGCAGTTCTTC
TRBD1	TRBV9	TRBJ1-1	.	CASSGGQGMNTEAFF	TGTGCCAGCAGCGGGGGACAGGGTATGAACACTGAAGCTTTCTTT
TRBD1	TRBV7-2	TRBJ2-7	.	CASSPSTGSYEQYF	TGTGCCAGTAGTCCTTCGACAGGGTCCTACGAGCAGTACTTC
.	TRBV15	TRBJ2-7	.	CATSRDVEGYEQYF	TGTGCCACCAGCAGAGACGTGGAGGGCTACGAGCAGTACTTC
.	TRBV2	TRBJ2-1	once	CASSAGRNNEQFF	TGTGCCAGCAGTGCAGGAAGAAACAATGAGCAGTTCTTC
.	TRBV7-9	TRBJ1-6	.	CASSLDGPLHF	TGTGCCAGCAGCTTGGACGGACCCCTCCACTTT
TRBD2	TRBV12-3/TRBV12-4	TRBJ2-1	many	CASSQLGPSGKNEQFF	TGTGCCAGCAGTCAATTAGGCCCTAGCGGGAAGAATGAGCAGTTCTTC
TRBD1	TRBV19	TRBJ1-6	.	CASSIRDSINSPLHF	TGTGCCAGTAGTATCCGGGACAGTATTAATTCACCCCTCCACTTT
.	TRBV19	TRBJ2-1	.	CASSITSHPYNEQFF	TGTGCCAGTAGCATTACTAGCCACCCCTACAATGAGCAGTTCTTC
.	TRBV10-2	TRBJ2-7	once	CASHGGVYEQYF	TGTGCCAGTCACGGAGGGGTTTACGAGCAGTACTTC
.	TRBV19	TRBJ2-2	.	CANTGELFF	TGTGCGAACACCGGGGAGCTGTTTTTT
.	TRBV10-3	TRBJ1-6	.	CAISGTDTDHSPLHF	TGTGCCATCAGTGGGACTGACACGGATCATTCACCCCTCCACTTT
.	TRBV29-1	TRBJ1-1	.	CSVDGEAFF	TGCAGCGTTGACGGTGAAGCTTTCTTT
.	TRBV5-1	TRBJ1-2	.	CASSHEGQGYGYTF	TGCGCCAGCAGCCATGAGGGACAAGGCTATGGCTACACCTTC
.	TRBV13	TRBJ1-2	.	CACSFPLADENGYTF	TGTGCCTGCAGCTTCCCTCTCGCTGACGAGAATGGCTACACCTTC
.	TRBV7-9	TRBJ1-1	.	CASSRSGNTEAFF	TGTGCCAGCAGCCGTTCCGGGAACACTGAAGCTTTCTTT
.	TRBV9	TRBJ2-3	many	CASSVGYGVSTDTQYF	TGTGCCAGCAGCGTAGGGTACGGGGTGAGCACAGATACGCAGTATTTT
.	TRBV5-1	TRBJ1-2	.	CASSLVAGPGDGYTF	TGCGCCAGCAGCTTGGTCGCTGGGCCGGGGGATGGCTACACCTTC
.	TRBV6-2/TRBV6-3	TRBJ1-2	many	CASSYGGSAYGYTF	TGTGCCAGCAGTTACGGAGGGTCGGCCTATGGCTACACCTTC
.	TRBV12-3/TRBV12-4	TRBJ1-5	.	CAGSTQGLGSNQPQHF	TGTGCCGGCAGTACACAGGGTTTGGGGAGCAACCAGCCCCAGCATTTT
.	TRBV11-1	TRBJ2-5	.	CASSFYICSANRGSTETQYF	.
TRBD2	TRBV5-1	TRBJ2-2	many	CASSFLGLAGVTNTGELFF	TGCGCCAGCAGCTTCCTGGGACTAGCGGGGGTCACGAACACCGGGGAGCTGTTTTTT
TRBD2	TRBV20-1	TRBJ2-7	.	CSASGSLAGGNEQYF	TGCAGTGCTAGTGGTTCGCTAGCGGGGGGCAACGAGCAGTACTTC
TRBD1	TRBV24-1	TRBJ1-2	medium-sized	CATSIGGNYGYTF	TGTGCCACCAGTATAGGGGGCAACTATGGCTACACCTTC
.	TRBV7-8	TRBJ1-1	.	CASSSRADTEAFF	TGTGCCAGCAGCTCCCGCGCAGACACTGAAGCTTTCTTT
TRBD1	TRBV6-1	TRBJ2-3	many	CASSPQGSITDTQYF	TGTGCCAGCAGCCCACAGGGGTCAATCACAGATACGCAGTATTTT
TRBD1	TRBV19	TRBJ1-2	.	CASSPGGSGYTF	TGTGCCAGTAGTCCAGGGGGCTCTGGCTACACCTTC
TRBD2	TRBV9	TRBJ2-5	.	CASSARGGTPTQYF	TGTGCCAGCAGCGCCCGGGGAGGGACTCCGACCCAGTACTTC
TRBD1	TRBV20-1	TRBJ2-7	.	CSARDRDMEQYF	TGCAGTGCTAGGGACAGGGACATGGAGCAGTACTTC
.	TRBV15	TRBJ1-1	once	CATSREEGRTEAFF	TGTGCCACCAGCAGGGAGGAGGGTCGGACTGAAGCTTTCTTT
.	TRBV6-2/TRBV6-3	TRBJ2-7	many	CASSSRWAYEQYF	TGTGCCAGCAGTAGTAGGTGGGCCTACGAGCAGTACTTC
.	TRBV2	TRBJ1-3	.	CASSGALRPGNTIYF	TGTGCCAGCAGTGGAGCGCTTCGGCCCGGAAACACCATATATTTT
.	TRBV7-3	TRBJ1-6	medium-sized	CASSLKEGSPLHF	TGTGCCAGCAGCTTAAAGGAGGGATCACCCCTCCACTTT
TRBD2	TRBV25-1	TRBJ2-5	few	CASSEYGSASSGGRGETQYF	TGTGCCAGCAGTGAATATGGGTCCGCCTCTAGCGGGGGCCGTGGAGAGACCCAGTACTTC
TRBD1	TRBV24-1	TRBJ2-7	few	CATSAWGTGENEQYF	TGTGCCACCAGTGCCTGGGGGACAGGGGAAAACGAGCAGTACTTC
TRBD2	TRBV9	TRBJ2-7	few	CASSVAPAGPGYEQYF	TGTGCCAGCAGCGTAGCTCCAGCGGGGCCAGGCTACGAGCAGTACTTC
.	TRBV15	TRBJ2-5	.	CATSRGAGETQYF	TGTGCCACCAGCAGAGGGGCCGGAGAGACCCAGTACTTC
.	TRBV4-1	TRBJ1-1	many	CASSQVVGSGMNTEAFF	TGCGCCAGCAGCCAAGTTGTTGGGAGCGGGATGAACACTGAAGCTTTCTTT
.	TRBV3-1	TRBJ2-7	.	CASSQAQGAEQYF	TGTGCCAGCAGCCAAGCACAGGGAGCCGAGCAGTACTTC
.	TRBV6-2/TRBV6-3	TRBJ1-1	many	CASSYKQTGNTEAFF	TGTGCCAGCAGTTACAAACAGACAGGAAACACTGAAGCTTTCTTT
.	TRBV29-1	TRBJ1-1	.	CSVVYNTEAFF	TGCAGCGTTGTCTACAACACTGAAGCTTTCTTT
TRBD2	TRBV7-2	TRBJ2-7	.	CASSLQAGGRAEQYF	TGTGCCAGCAGCTTACAAGCGGGGGGGCGCGCCGAGCAGTACTTC
.	TRBV20-1	TRBJ1-5	.	CSASYGNQPQHF	TGCAGTGCTAGTTACGGTAATCAGCCCCAGCATTTT
TRBD1	TRBV20-1	TRBJ2-1	few	CSTTKQGNEQFF	TGCAGTACCACAAAACAGGGGAATGAGCAGTTCTTC
TRBD1	TRBV24-1	TRBJ1-2	.	CATSDATGDDYGYTF	TGTGCCACCAGTGATGCGACAGGGGATGACTATGGCTACACCTTC
.	TRBV10-3	TRBJ2-2	.	CAISDFLGALYTGELFF	TGTGCCATCAGTGATTTCTTGGGGGCTTTGTACACCGGGGAGCTGTTTTTT